One and the same sample provided the 28 T cell receptor beta chains below, sequenced in a study of T-cell reconstitution after alpha-beta-depleted transplantation in children. Preparing the TCRbeta library involved the use of unique molecular identifiers. One entry per CDR3 protein results from TCRdb running MiXCR on the PCR reads. The sample lists 480,000 or so distinct CDR3 sequences; roughly 10% were seen once. The sample here was PBMCs, taken before TCRalphabeta/CD19-depleted stem cell transplant. These receptors came from a child aged 2 to 15 with inherited bone marrow failure, due to receive a stem cell transplant.

In its sample, this clonotype was seen many times. This chain connects TRBV27 to TRBJ2-4, with 11 bases lining up with TRBD2. Germline-derived CDR1 and CDR2 are MNHEY and SMNVEV (reference sequence). V dropped 3 bases and J dropped 3; count of bases not matched to a gene: 7. The CDR3 sequence is 17 residues long. Written as DNA, the CDR3 is TGTGCCAGCAGTTTGTCGGCACTAGCGGGAGTCAAAAACATTCAGTACTTC. Its protein product is CASSLSALAGVKNIQYF.

In its sample, this clonotype was seen a few times. CDR3 nucleotides: TGTGCCAGCAGCCCTCAACGGGCCCCGGCTACTGAAGCTTTCTTT. Translating gives CASSPQRAPATEAFF. The gene calls are TRBV7-2 and TRBJ1-1; no clear D gene. CDR3 size: 15 residues. In germline, CDR1 is SGHTA, CDR2 FQGNSA. The germline V and J ends were trimmed by 5 bases and 5 bases, with 18 bases remaining between them.

This clonotype has just a few counts. The chain couples TRBV5-4 to TRBJ2-1; the D gene is possibly TRBD2 (6 bases). Germline values: CDR1 SGHNT, CDR2 YYREEE (reference sequence). CDR3 size: 15 residues. V was trimmed by 4 bases and J by 7 bases, leaving 18 bases between them. For the CDR3, the DNA is TGTGCCAGCAGCCATAGCGGCAGTTTGGGAAATGAGCAGTTCTTC. It specifies CASSHSGSLGNEQFF.

This clonotype was recorded many times. The gene calls are TRBV7-2 and TRBJ2-1; 7 bases line up with TRBD1. V was pared by 5 bases and J by 5 bases, with 12 bases of the junction left unmatched. This CDR3 has 16 amino acids. CDR1 and CDR2 (germline): SGHTA, FQGNSA. The CDR3 coding sequence is TGTGCCAGCAGCCCTGCCCGTCCTGGGACAGACAATGAGCAGTTCTTC. This translates into CASSPARPGTDNEQFF.

This clonotype occurred many times. The chain carries TRBV29-1 and TRBJ2-5; D might be TRBD1 (6 bases). V was shortened by 1 base and J by 4 bases, with 10 bases between the two germline ends. This CDR3 is built from 13 residues. Germline V gene sequence: CDR1 SQVTM, CDR2 ANQGSEA. The CDR3 bases are TGCAGCGTTGAAGCGGCAGGGGTAGAGACCCAGTACTTC. Its protein is CSVEAAGVETQYF.

At least ten counts were recorded for this clonotype. A junction end diverges from the germline sequence, so it may reflect a read error. The chain joins TRBV20-1 to TRBJ2-5; the D gene is possibly TRBD2 (6 bases). CDR1 and CDR2 from the germline V gene are DFQATT and SNEGSKA (reference sequence). This CDR3 region has 13 residues. The CDR3 DNA is TGCAGAGCTAAATTGGGGGGTGCGGAGACCCAGTACTTC. Its translation: CRAKLGGAETQYF.

This clonotype was found many times. V and J are TRBV20-1 and TRBJ2-7; D is perhaps TRBD1 or TRBD2 (5 bases each). V lost 1 base, J lost 3 bases, and 7 bases lay in between. This CDR3 spans 12 amino acids. The germline V gene encodes CDR1 DFQATT and CDR2 SNEGSKA (reference sequence). This CDR3 is CSARGGYYEQYF. CDR3 DNA: TGCAGTGCTAGAGGGGGGTACTACGAGCAGTACTTC.

This clonotype was seen many times. The chain combines TRBV2 with TRBJ2-1, with D hard to call. The germline V and J ends were trimmed by 7 bases and 9 bases, with 16 bases remaining between them. The germline CDR1 and CDR2 sequences are SNHLY and FYNNEI. CDR3 length: 13 residues. The CDR3 sequence is CASTQMTGAEQFF. CDR3 sequence (DNA): TGTGCCAGCACTCAAATGACCGGCGCTGAGCAGTTCTTC. The full variable domain, completed using reference TRBV2 and TRBJ2-1, is EPEVTQTPSHQVTQMGQEVILRCVPISNHLYFYWYRQILGQKVEFLVSFYNNEISEKSEIFDDQFSVERPDGSNFTLKIRSTKLEDSAMYFCASTQMTGAEQFFGPGTRLTVL.

This clonotype showed up many times. The V call is TRBV28, the J call TRBJ1-5; D unclear. The CDR3 covers 14 residues. Germline V gives CDR1 MDHEN, CDR2 SYDVKM. The V end lost 4 bases, the J end lost 7 bases, and 14 bases lay between the germline ends. CDR3 bases: TGTGCCAGCAGTTCCGCCCCCGGAGAGCAGCCCCAGCATTTT. It is translated as CASSSAPGEQPQHF.

V and J are TRBV12-3 or TRBV12-4 and TRBJ2-7; D uncertain. V lost 3 bases and J lost 3, with 9 bases in between. The CDR3 totals 13 residues. CDR3 coding DNA: TGTGCCAGCAGTTTGGTCCTTTTCTACGAGCAGTACTTC. This translates into CASSLVLFYEQYF.

The rearrangement uses TRBV11-2 and TRBJ2-5, with D possibly TRBD1 on 6 matching bases. The CDR3 length is 18 residues. With 1 base removed from V and 4 bases from J, the gap between germline ends came to 22 bases. Germline values: CDR1 SGHAT, CDR2 FQNNGV. CDR3 protein: CASSLVAGAWLSGETQYF. Written as DNA, the CDR3 is TGTGCCAGCAGCTTAGTTGCAGGGGCTTGGCTATCGGGAGAGACCCAGTACTTC.

The CDR3 DNA is TGTGCCAGCAGCTTCGGGGGACTAGCGGAAAGATTAGGGTTCTTC. Its protein product is CASSFGGLAERLGFF. The genes are TRBV5-6 and TRBJ2-1, with 11 bases aligning to TRBD2. Looked up from germline, CDR1 is SGHDT and CDR2 is YYEEEE. The CDR3 runs 15 residues. The V segment lost 2 bases and the J segment 15 bases; nucleotides outside the gene matches: 13.

This clonotype was seen a handful of times. The chain joins TRBV24-1 to TRBJ2-6; TRBD2 is a possible D gene (6 bases). Trimming removed 2 bases at V and 0 bases at J, with 10 bases between. This CDR3 contains 17 residues. Germline values: CDR1 KGHDR, CDR2 SFDVKD. As DNA, the CDR3 is TGTGCCACCAGTGATTGGACGGGAGACTCTGGGGCCAACGTCCTGACTTTC. Its protein product is CATSDWTGDSGANVLTF.

This clonotype has ten or more counts. The J gene is TRBJ2-2, the V gene TRBV5-1; a weak D match, TRBD2 (6 bases). The CDR3 length is 15 residues. V was shortened by 10 bases and J by 7 bases, with 23 bases between the two germline ends. Germline CDR1 is SGHRS and CDR2 is YFSETQ. The CDR3 region is CAQYHPGLQIGELFF. The DNA of the CDR3 is TGCGCCCAATACCACCCGGGACTGCAAATCGGGGAGCTGTTTTTT.

This clonotype was seen repeatedly, ten times or more. The rearrangement links TRBV3-1 to TRBJ1-2; unclear D gene. V gave up 0 bases and J gave up 6 bases, with 8 bases separating them. CDR3 length: 13 amino acids. CDR1 is LGHDT and CDR2 is YNNKEL in the germline V gene (reference sequence). This CDR3 is CASSQDRGDGYTF. In nucleotides, the CDR3 is TGTGCCAGCAGCCAAGATCGGGGAGATGGCTACACCTTC.

The sample holds a few counts of this clonotype. This sequence joins TRBV7-2 and TRBJ2-7; maybe TRBD2 (5 bases). CDR1 and CDR2 (germline): SGHTA, FQGNSA. V was shortened by 2 bases and J by 11 bases, with 16 bases between the two germline ends. This CDR3 has 13 amino acids. CDR3 bases: TGTGCCAGCAGCTTATTAGCGCCGTCGTCGAAGTACTTC. Its translation: CASSLLAPSSKYF.

This clonotype was found many times. The CDR3 loop reads CASSPTPQQDTQYF. The CDR3 DNA sequence: TGTGCCAGCTCACCCACCCCACAACAGGATACGCAGTATTTT. This chain links TRBV18 with TRBJ2-3; no definite D call. The V end lost 3 bases, the J end lost 6 bases, and 13 bases lay between the germline ends. From germline, CDR1 is KGHSH and CDR2 LQKENI. The CDR3 contains 14 residues.

This clonotype was seen a few times. V is TRBV7-2 and J is TRBJ2-7; unclear D gene. CDR1 and CDR2 (germline): SGHTA, FQGNSA. The CDR3 extends over 15 amino acids. Trimming cost V 1 base and J 0 bases, with 10 bases left between them. CDR3 nucleotide sequence: TGTGCCAGCAGCTTAGGGTTTAGCAACTCCTACGAGCAGTACTTC. Amino acid sequence: CASSLGFSNSYEQYF.

This sequence joins TRBV29-1 and TRBJ2-1; the D gene could be TRBD1 or TRBD2 (6 bases each). Germline assignment: CDR1 SQVTM and CDR2 ANQGSEA. Trimming pared 4 bases from V and 2 bases from J, leaving 15 bases between. This CDR3 has 15 amino acids. The CDR3 here is CSVVGGGTTYNEQFF. The CDR3 DNA follows: TGCAGCGTTGTGGGAGGCGGGACAACCTACAATGAGCAGTTCTTC.

This sequence joins TRBV19 and TRBJ2-6; weak D call: TRBD1 (6 bases). Trimming shortened V by 6 bases and J by 1 base, and 13 bases separated the two germline ends. CDR1 and CDR2 from the germline V gene are LNHDA and SQIVND (reference sequence). The CDR3 covers 16 residues. The CDR3 loop reads CASSITRGSGANVLTF. The DNA for the CDR3 is TGTGCCAGTAGCATCACCAGGGGTTCTGGGGCCAACGTCCTGACTTTC.

This clonotype was counted between two and nine times. The gene calls are TRBV7-2 and TRBJ2-7; 7 bases are shared with TRBD1. The CDR3 sequence is 15 residues long. The V gene end was trimmed by 5 bases and the J gene end by 4 bases; junction bases not matched to a gene: 11. Looked up from germline, CDR1 is SGHTA and CDR2 is FQGNSA. CDR3 residues: CASSLGPGQRYEQYF. The CDR3 DNA reads TGTGCCAGCAGCCTCGGCCCGGGACAGCGATACGAGCAGTACTTC.

The table lists this clonotype with many counts. The chain couples TRBV4-3 to TRBJ2-2; D not certain. The CDR3 length is 17 residues. CDR1 and CDR2 from the germline V gene are LGHNA and YSLEER. V shed 0 bases and J shed 3 bases, with 14 bases lying between them. The CDR3 sequence: CASSQDVSTAYTGELFF. The CDR3 nucleotides read TGCGCCAGCAGCCAAGATGTCAGTACAGCTTACACCGGGGAGCTGTTTTTT.

The table lists this clonotype with many counts. The CDR3 region has the DNA TGCAGCGTCAACGACGGGGCAGCTTTCTTT. Encoded protein: CSVNDGAAFF. V gene TRBV29-1 combines with J gene TRBJ1-1; possible D gene TRBD1, 5 bases. The V end was cut by 6 bases, the J end by 10 bases, with 12 bases between. CDR3 length: 10 residues. From germline, CDR1 is SQVTM and CDR2 ANQGSEA. Full variable domain (rest looked up from reference TRBV29-1 and TRBJ1-1): SAVISQKPSRDICQRGTSLTIQCQVDSQVTMMFWYRQQPGQSLTLIATANQGSEATYESGFVIDKFPISRPNLTFSTLTVSNMSPEDSSIYLCSVNDGAAFFGQGTRLTVV.

This clonotype was recorded at least ten times. The rearrangement joins TRBV27 to TRBJ2-2, with D unclear. There are 15 residues in the CDR3. Germline V lookup: CDR1 MNHEY, CDR2 SMNVEV (reference sequence). Trimming cost V 0 bases and J 3 bases, with 8 bases left between them. The CDR3 DNA follows: TGTGCCAGCAGTTTATCCACAGTGCACACCGGGGAGCTGTTTTTT. The encoded protein is CASSLSTVHTGELFF.

This clonotype was observed a few times. V is TRBV5-1 and J is TRBJ2-7; 11 nucleotides line up with TRBD2. From germline, CDR1 is SGHRS and CDR2 YFSETQ. This CDR3 region has 14 residues. V shed 7 bases, J shed 5 bases, and the junction held 8 bases outside the gene matches. This CDR3 is CASGAGTSGDEQYF. The CDR3 region has the DNA TGCGCCAGCGGAGCCGGGACTAGCGGTGACGAGCAGTACTTC.

Ten or more counts support this clonotype. This rearrangement joins TRBV29-1 to TRBJ2-5, with 12 nucleotides matching TRBD1. V dropped 5 bases and J dropped 2; count of bases not matched to a gene: 6. The CDR3 length is 15 residues. Germline CDR1 is SQVTM and CDR2 is ANQGSEA. In DNA form, the CDR3 reads TGCAGCGTTAACCGGGACAGGGGGCTTCAAGAGACCCAGTACTTC. Residues: CSVNRDRGLQETQYF.

A word on this clonotype: Being one base from a much bigger clone, this may be a read error. The V call is TRBV7-1, the J call TRBJ2-1; 11 bases map to TRBD2. TRBV7-1 is given ORF status, its function remaining uncertain. CDR3 size: 14 residues. J gave up 8 bases and V 5 bases, and 5 bases lay outside the gene matches. CDR3 protein: CASSTSGSQDEQFF. The CDR3 nucleotides are TGTGCCAGCAGCACTAGCGGGAGTCAAGATGAGCAGTTCTTC.

V and J are TRBV23-1 and TRBJ2-2, with 8 bases aligning to TRBD2. TRBV23-1 is an ORF; its function is uncertain. V dropped 1 base and J dropped 1; count of bases not matched to a gene: 11. CDR3 size: 19 residues. DNA of the CDR3: TGCGCCAGCAGTCAATTTTTTGCGGGAGGTACCTTGAACACCGGGGAGCTGTTTTTT. Encoded protein: CASSQFFAGGTLNTGELFF.